A selection of T cell receptor beta chains follows, all from one sample in a study of cytomegalovirus exposure and HLA in healthy donors. TCRdb's copy holds only in-frame clones and misses some; the assay was immunoSEQ multiplex PCR. The data hold about 160,000 clones, with 77% observed a single time. Sequencing used PBMCs. Every receptor here comes from a young man in good health and CMV-seropositive. Each CDR3 is given with its conserved first and last residue. D genes are given only for firm matches. A row's size may be missing; if present it is once, few, many or a size class.

cdr3_length	clone_size	v_call	d_call	j_call	cdr3_nt	cdr3_aa
15	NA	TRBV6-5	NA	TRBJ1-4	TGTGCCAGCAGTTACTCGGGGGGGCTCACTGAAAAACTGTTTTTT	CASSYSGGLTEKLFF
12	NA	TRBV29-1	TRBD1	TRBJ1-1	TGCAGCGTTGGACAGGGGAACACTGAAGCTTTCTTT	CSVGQGNTEAFF
15	NA	TRBV18	NA	TRBJ2-7	TGTGCCAGCTCACCCAGGGAGGCCAGGTCCTACGAGCAGTACTTC	CASSPREARSYEQYF
13	few	TRBV28	NA	TRBJ1-1	TGTGCCAGCAGTTTACCGCGACAGTCTGAAGCTTTCTTT	CASSLPRQSEAFF
12	NA	TRBV25-1	NA	TRBJ1-1	TGTGCCAGCAGTGAATTTTACAGTGAAGCTTTCTTT	CASSEFYSEAFF
17	NA	TRBV21-1	NA	TRBJ2-3	TGTGCCAGCAGCTTCCGGACAGGGGAGATTTGCACAGATACGCAGTATTTT	CASSFRTGEICTDTQYF
13	NA	TRBV13	NA	TRBJ2-7	TGTGCCAGCAGCTTAGGCACAGGGAGCGAGCAGTACTTC	CASSLGTGSEQYF
18	NA	TRBV28	TRBD1	TRBJ2-5	TGTGCCAGCAGTTGGGGACAGGGAGAGACGGGACACCAAGAGACCCAGTACTTC	CASSWGQGETGHQETQYF
19	NA	TRBV9	TRBD2	TRBJ2-2	TGTGCCAGCAGTGGAGTGGGGACTAGCGGGGGGGCCAACACCGGGGAGCTGTTTTTT	CASSGVGTSGGANTGELFF
16	once	TRBV27	NA	TRBJ1-6	TGTGCCAGCAGTTTAATACAGAGCTCCTATAATTCACCCCTCCACTTT	CASSLIQSSYNSPLHF
15	NA	TRBV5-4	NA	TRBJ2-2	TGTGCCAGCAGCTTGGGTGCGGGGAACACCGGGGAGCTGTTTTTT	CASSLGAGNTGELFF
16	NA	TRBV28	NA	TRBJ1-6	TGTGCCAGCACCATAGAAGACAGCTCGAATAATTCACCCCTCCACTTT	CASTIEDSSNNSPLHF
15	NA	TRBV5-1	TRBD2	TRBJ2-5	TGCGCCAGCAGCTTGTTAGCGGGAGCCCAAGAGACCCAGTACTTC	CASSLLAGAQETQYF
16	NA	TRBV5-5	NA	TRBJ2-5	TGTGCCAGCAGCTTTGTTAGAGGGACTTACCAAGAGACCCAGTACTTC	CASSFVRGTYQETQYF
13	NA	TRBV4-3	NA	TRBJ2-7	TGCGCCAGCAGCCAGAACAGGGACTACGAGCAGTACTTC	CASSQNRDYEQYF
13	NA	TRBV29-1	NA	TRBJ2-7	TGCAGCGTTGTCGGCAGGGTATCCTACGAGCAGTACTTC	CSVVGRVSYEQYF
14	once	TRBV4-3	TRBD1	TRBJ1-5	TGCGCCAGCAGCCAAGAGGGGACAGGTCAGCCCCAGCATTTT	CASSQEGTGQPQHF
15	NA	TRBV9	TRBD2	TRBJ2-1	TGTGCCAGCAGCTTCCTAGCGGGGGGAGACAATGAGCAGTTCTTC	CASSFLAGGDNEQFF
11	NA	TRBV7-2	NA	TRBJ2-7	TGTGCCAGCAGCGAGTACTACGAGCAGTACTTC	CASSEYYEQYF
16	NA	TRBV5-1	TRBD1	TRBJ2-1	TGCGCCAGCAGCTTGGATCCGGGGACAGGGAAAGATGAGCAGTTCTTC	CASSLDPGTGKDEQFF
14	once	TRBV5-1	TRBD1	TRBJ2-5	TGCGCCAGCAGCTTAGGGACAGGGTCAGAGACCCAGTACTTC	CASSLGTGSETQYF
16	NA	TRBV10-2	NA	TRBJ2-3	TGCGCCAGCAATGTAATGCAGGGCAGGGGTGCAGATACGCAGTATTTT	CASNVMQGRGADTQYF
14	NA	TRBV6-1	TRBD1	TRBJ2-1	TGTGCCAGCAGTGGCGGGGGACAGGGCAATGAGCAGTTCTTC	CASSGGGQGNEQFF
14	NA	TRBV2	TRBD1	TRBJ2-7	TGTGCCAGCAGTTATGAGACAGGGGCTAACGAGCAGTACTTC	CASSYETGANEQYF
13	NA	TRBV7-8	TRBD1	TRBJ2-2	TGTGCGGAGTACGCAGGGGGCACCGGGGAGCTGTTTTTT	CAEYAGGTGELFF
11	NA	TRBV27	NA	TRBJ2-5	TGTGCCAGCCAAAACCAAGAGACCCAGTACTTC	CASQNQETQYF
15	NA	TRBV28	NA	TRBJ1-2	TGTGCCAGCAGTCTTTCACAGGGTTCGGGGTATGGCTACACCTTC	CASSLSQGSGYGYTF
13	NA	TRBV5-1	NA	TRBJ2-5	TGCGCCAGCAGCCAAGGGGGGGGAGAGACCCAGTACTTC	CASSQGGGETQYF
15	NA	TRBV5-6	TRBD1	TRBJ1-4	TGTGCCAGCAGCTTGGGACAGGGGTCTAATGAAAAACTGTTTTTT	CASSLGQGSNEKLFF
14	NA	TRBV2	TRBD1	TRBJ2-7	TGTGCCAGCAGTCGGACAGGAAGCTCCTACGAGCAGTACTTC	CASSRTGSSYEQYF
15	NA	TRBV14	NA	TRBJ2-5	TGTGCCAGCAGCCAAGGCCTGGGGGCCCAAGAGACCCAGTACTTC	CASSQGLGAQETQYF
16	NA	TRBV14	TRBD1	TRBJ2-6	TGTGCCAGCAGCCACTACGACAGGGCTGGGGCCAACGTCCTGACTTTC	CASSHYDRAGANVLTF
16	NA	TRBV21-1	NA	TRBJ2-3	TGTGCCAGCAGCACGAGGACAGGGGGTCGCACAGATACGCAGTATTTT	CASSTRTGGRTDTQYF
14	NA	TRBV9	TRBD1	TRBJ1-1	TGTGCCAGCAGCCCTTGGACAGGGAACACTGAAGCTTTCTTT	CASSPWTGNTEAFF
14	NA	TRBV18	NA	TRBJ2-7	TGTGCCAGCTCACCTGCGAGTCAATCCTACGAGCAGTACTTC	CASSPASQSYEQYF
14	NA	TRBV7-9	TRBD1	TRBJ1-2	TGTGCCAGCAGCTCGGGACAGGGTTACTATGGCTACACCTTC	CASSSGQGYYGYTF
14	NA	TRBV9	NA	TRBJ2-5	TGTGCCAGCAGCATGCGGGACAGCCAAGAGACCCAGTACTTC	CASSMRDSQETQYF